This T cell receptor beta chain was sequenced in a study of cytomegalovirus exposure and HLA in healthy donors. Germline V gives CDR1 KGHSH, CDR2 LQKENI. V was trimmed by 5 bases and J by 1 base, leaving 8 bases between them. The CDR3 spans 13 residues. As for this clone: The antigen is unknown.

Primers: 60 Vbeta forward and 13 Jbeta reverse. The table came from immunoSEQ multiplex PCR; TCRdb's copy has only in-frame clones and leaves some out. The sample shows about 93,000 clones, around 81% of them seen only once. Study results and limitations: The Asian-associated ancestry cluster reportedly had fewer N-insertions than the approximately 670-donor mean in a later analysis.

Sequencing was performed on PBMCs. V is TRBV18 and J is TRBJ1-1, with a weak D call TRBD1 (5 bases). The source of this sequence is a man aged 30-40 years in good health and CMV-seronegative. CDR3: CASSYTGNTEAFF. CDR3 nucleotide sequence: TGTGCCAGCTCATACACAGGGAACACTGAAGCTTTCTTT.